The clone carrying this T cell receptor (beta chain) has a handful of counts. The germline V gene has CDR1 MNHNS and CDR2 SASEGT. The CDR3 is 14 amino acids. V was shortened by 5 bases and J by 7 bases, with 12 bases between the two germline ends. Preparing the TCRbeta library involved the use of unique molecular identifiers. TCRdb reprocessed the PCR reads with MiXCR, giving one entry per CDR3 protein. Seen here are about 600,000 distinct CDR3 sequences, more than 20% observed once, and the top ten hold 12% to 15%. The entry originates in a study of T-cell reconstitution after alpha-beta-depleted transplantation in children.

The V gene is TRBV6-1, the J gene TRBJ1-6; D may be TRBD1 (5 bases). The TCR originated in a boy younger than two who had a stem cell transplant for acute myeloid leukemia, so the T cells may come from the graft donor. The sample was PBMCs, mostly from graft donor cells, taken 360 days after TCRalphabeta/CD19-depleted stem cell transplant. The CDR3 sequence: CASSTTGFNSPLHF. The CDR3 DNA reads TGTGCCAGCAGTACCACAGGATTCAATTCACCCCTCCACTTT.